This TCR beta chain was recovered during a study of shared clonotypes between healthy human individuals. Study-wide findings and caveats: Naive subsets usually exceeded memory subsets in estimated richness. With few donors, the genetic and exposure-history diversity represented was limited.

Original data processing: From ImmunoSEQ came sequences covering only the junction and carrying no quality scores, so filtering differed. Data came from immunoSEQ multiplex PCR; TCRdb stores just in-frame clones and leaves some out. The V and J calls and clone size come from that table; D and trimming were worked out from the DNA. The table lists some 900,000 clones, 60% to 85% of them singletons. Germline V gene sequence: CDR1 MDHEN, CDR2 SYDVKM. Trimming took off 6 bases at V and 8 bases at J, with 10 bases between the two ends. The CDR3 runs 11 residues. On this clone: What it recognizes is unknown.

The receptor was isolated from a man in his late teens or twenties in good health. The rearrangement links TRBV28 to TRBJ1-2, with D possibly being TRBD1 (6 bases). What was sequenced was memory CD4+ T cells sorted from blood. Subset of the sample: CD45RA-negative fraction. The CDR3 coding sequence is TGTGCCAGCAGACACAGGGACGGCTACACCTTC. Translated: CASRHRDGYTF.